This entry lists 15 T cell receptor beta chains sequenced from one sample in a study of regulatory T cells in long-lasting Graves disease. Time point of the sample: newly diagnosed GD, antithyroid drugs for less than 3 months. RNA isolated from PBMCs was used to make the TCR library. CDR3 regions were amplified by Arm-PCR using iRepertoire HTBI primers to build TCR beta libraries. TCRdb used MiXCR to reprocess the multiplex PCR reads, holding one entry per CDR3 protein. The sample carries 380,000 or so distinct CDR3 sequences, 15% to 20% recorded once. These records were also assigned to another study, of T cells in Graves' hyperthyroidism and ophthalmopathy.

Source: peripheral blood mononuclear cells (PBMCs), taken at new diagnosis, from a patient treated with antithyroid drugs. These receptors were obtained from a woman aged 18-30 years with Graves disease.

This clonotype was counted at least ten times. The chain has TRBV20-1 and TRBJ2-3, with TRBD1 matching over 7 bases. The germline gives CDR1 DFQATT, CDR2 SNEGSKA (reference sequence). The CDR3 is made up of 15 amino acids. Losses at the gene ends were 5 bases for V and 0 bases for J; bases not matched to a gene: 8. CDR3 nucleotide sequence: TGCAGTGCTTCCTCTCGACAGGGTAGCACAGATACGCAGTATTTT. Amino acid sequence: CSASSRQGSTDTQYF.

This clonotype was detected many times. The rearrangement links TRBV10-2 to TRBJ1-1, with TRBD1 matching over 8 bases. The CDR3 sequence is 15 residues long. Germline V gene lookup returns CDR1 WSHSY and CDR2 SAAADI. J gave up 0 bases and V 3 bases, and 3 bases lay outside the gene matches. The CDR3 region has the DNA TGCGCCAGCAGTGATTACAGGGGGATGAACACTGAAGCTTTCTTT. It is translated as CASSDYRGMNTEAFF.

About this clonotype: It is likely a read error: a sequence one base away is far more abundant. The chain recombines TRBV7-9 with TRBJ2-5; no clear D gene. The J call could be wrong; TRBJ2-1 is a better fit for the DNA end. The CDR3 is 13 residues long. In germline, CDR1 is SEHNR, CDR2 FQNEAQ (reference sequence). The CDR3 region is CASSRSRQETQFF. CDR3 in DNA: TGTGCCAGCAGCCGGAGTAGACAAGAGACCCAGTTCTTC.

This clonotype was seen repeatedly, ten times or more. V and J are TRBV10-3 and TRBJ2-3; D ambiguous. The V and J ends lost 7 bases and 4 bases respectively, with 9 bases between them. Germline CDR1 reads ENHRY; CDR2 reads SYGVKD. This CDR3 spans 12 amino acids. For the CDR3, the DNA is TGTGCCATCAAGGGCTCCCCAGATACGCAGTATTTT. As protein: CAIKGSPDTQYF.

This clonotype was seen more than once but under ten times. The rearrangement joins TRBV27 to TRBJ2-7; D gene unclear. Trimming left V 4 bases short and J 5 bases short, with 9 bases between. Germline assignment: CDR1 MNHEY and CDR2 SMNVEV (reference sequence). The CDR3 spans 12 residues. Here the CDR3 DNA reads TGTGCCAGCAGTTCCCGGGCGAACGAGCAGTACTTC. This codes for CASSSRANEQYF.

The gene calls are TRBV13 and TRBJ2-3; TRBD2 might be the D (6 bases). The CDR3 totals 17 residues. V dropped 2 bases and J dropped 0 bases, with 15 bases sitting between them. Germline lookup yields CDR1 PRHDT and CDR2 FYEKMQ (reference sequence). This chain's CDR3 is CASSLQASETSTDTQYF. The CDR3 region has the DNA TGTGCCAGCAGCTTACAAGCTAGCGAGACTAGCACAGATACGCAGTATTTT.

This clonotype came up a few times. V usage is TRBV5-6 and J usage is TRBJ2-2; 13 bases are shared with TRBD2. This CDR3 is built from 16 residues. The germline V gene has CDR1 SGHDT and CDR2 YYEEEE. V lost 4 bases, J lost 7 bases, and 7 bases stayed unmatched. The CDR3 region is CASSLPGLAGVGELFF. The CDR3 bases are TGTGCCAGCAGCCTACCCGGACTAGCGGGAGTCGGGGAGCTGTTTTTT.

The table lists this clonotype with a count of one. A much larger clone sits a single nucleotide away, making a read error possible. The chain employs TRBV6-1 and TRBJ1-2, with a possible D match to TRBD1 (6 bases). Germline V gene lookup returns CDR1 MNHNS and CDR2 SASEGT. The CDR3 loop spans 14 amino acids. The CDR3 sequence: CAGRQDLSDYGYTF. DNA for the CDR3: TGTGCCGGCAGACAGGACCTTTCGGACTATGGCTACACCTTC.

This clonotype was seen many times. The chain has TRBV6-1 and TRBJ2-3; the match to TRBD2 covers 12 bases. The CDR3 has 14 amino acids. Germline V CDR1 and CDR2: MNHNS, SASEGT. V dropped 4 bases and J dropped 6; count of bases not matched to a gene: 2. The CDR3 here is CASSGLAGEDTQYF. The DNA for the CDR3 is TGTGCCAGCAGTGGACTAGCGGGGGAGGATACGCAGTATTTT.

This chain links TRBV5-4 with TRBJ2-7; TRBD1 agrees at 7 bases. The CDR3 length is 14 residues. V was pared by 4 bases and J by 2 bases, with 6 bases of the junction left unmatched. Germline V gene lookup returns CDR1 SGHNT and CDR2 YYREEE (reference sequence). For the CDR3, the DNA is TGTGCCAGCAGCACCGGGACAGTACCCTACGAGCAGTACTTC. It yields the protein CASSTGTVPYEQYF.

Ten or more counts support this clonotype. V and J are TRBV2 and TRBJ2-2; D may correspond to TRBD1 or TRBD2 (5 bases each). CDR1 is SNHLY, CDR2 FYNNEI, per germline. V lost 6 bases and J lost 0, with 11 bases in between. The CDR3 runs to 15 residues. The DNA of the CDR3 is TGTGCCAGCAGGAGAGGGACCGCGAACACCGGGGAGCTGTTTTTT. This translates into CASRRGTANTGELFF. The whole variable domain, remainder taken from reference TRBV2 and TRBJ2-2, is EPEVTQTPSHQVTQMGQEVILRCVPISNHLYFYWYRQILGQKVEFLVSFYNNEISEKSEIFDDQFSVERPDGSNFTLKIRSTKLEDSAMYFCASRRGTANTGELFFGEGSRLTVL.

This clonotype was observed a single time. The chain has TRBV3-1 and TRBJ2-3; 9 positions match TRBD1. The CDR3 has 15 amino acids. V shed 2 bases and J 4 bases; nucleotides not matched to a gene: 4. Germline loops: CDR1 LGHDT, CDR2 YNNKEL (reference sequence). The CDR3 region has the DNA TGTGCCAGCAGCCAACCGGGACAGGGATCAGATACGCAGTATTTT. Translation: CASSQPGQGSDTQYF.

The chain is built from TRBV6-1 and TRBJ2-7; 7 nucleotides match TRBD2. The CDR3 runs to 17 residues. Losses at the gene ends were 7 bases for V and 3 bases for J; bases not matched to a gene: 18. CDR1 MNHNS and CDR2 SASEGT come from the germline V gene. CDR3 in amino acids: CASTSVVRAGSHYEQYF. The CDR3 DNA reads TGTGCCAGCACCTCTGTGGTTCGAGCGGGAAGCCACTACGAGCAGTACTTC.

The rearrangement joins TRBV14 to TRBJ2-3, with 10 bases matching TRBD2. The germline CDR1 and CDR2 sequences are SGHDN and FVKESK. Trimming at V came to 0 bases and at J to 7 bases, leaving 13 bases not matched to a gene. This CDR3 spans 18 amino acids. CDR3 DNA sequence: TGTGCCAGCAGCCAAGATCGTCTACTGGCTAGCGGGAGAAATACGCAGTATTTT. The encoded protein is CASSQDRLLASGRNTQYF.

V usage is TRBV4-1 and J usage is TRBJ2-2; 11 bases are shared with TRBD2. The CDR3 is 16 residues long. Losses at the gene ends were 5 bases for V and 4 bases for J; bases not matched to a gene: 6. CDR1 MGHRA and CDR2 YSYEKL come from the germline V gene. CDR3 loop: CASSGTSGSGTGELFF. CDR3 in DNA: TGCGCCAGCAGCGGGACTAGCGGATCTGGCACCGGGGAGCTGTTTTTT.